The 24 T cell receptor beta chains in this list originate from one sample, sequenced in a study of regulatory T cells in long-lasting Graves disease. Time point given: persistent/refractory GD, antithyroid drugs over 5 years with positive TRAb. Following extraction of RNA from PBMCs, that RNA was used to make the TCR library. Assembly of TCR beta libraries relied on iRepertoire HTBI primers together with Arm-PCR of CDR3 regions. MiXCR was run by TCRdb on the multiplex PCR reads, yielding one entry per CDR3 protein. Of about 470,000 distinct CDR3 sequences listed, under 25% are singletons. The sample was peripheral blood mononuclear cells (PBMCs), taken when the disease was refractory, from a patient treated with antithyroid drugs. The receptors here all came from a female donor with Graves disease.

This clonotype has at least ten counts. The chain has TRBV9 and TRBJ2-5; D is perhaps TRBD2 (6 bases). The CDR3 has 16 residues. Deletions cut 3 bases from V and 3 bases from J, with 18 bases between. Germline loops: CDR1 SGDLS, CDR2 YYNGEE. Written as DNA, the CDR3 is TGTGCCAGCAGCGGAGCGGACGGCGGGGTGAAAGAGACCCAGTACTTC. This sequence encodes CASSGADGGVKETQYF. Complete variable domain (other parts from reference TRBV9 and TRBJ2-5): DSGVTQTPKHLITATGQRVTLRCSPRSGDLSVYWYQQSLDQGLQFLIQYYNGEERAKGNILERFSAQQFPDLHSELNLSSLELGDSALYFCASSGADGGVKETQYFGPGTRLLVL.

This clonotype has ten or more counts. The rearrangement joins TRBV20-1 to TRBJ2-7, with TRBD2 matching over 8 bases. The CDR3 is 14 amino acids. Trimming took 1 base from V and 6 from J; bases not matched to a gene: 8. Germline V gives CDR1 DFQATT, CDR2 SNEGSKA (reference sequence). The CDR3 region is CSARGRAGTSEQYF. The CDR3 DNA sequence: TGCAGTGCTAGAGGGAGGGCAGGGACTAGCGAGCAGTACTTC.

A few counts support this clonotype. The chain is built from TRBV20-1 and TRBJ2-2; TRBD2 agrees at 7 bases. The CDR3 covers 15 residues. V lost 0 bases, J lost 4 bases, and 5 bases stayed unmatched. Germline CDR1 is DFQATT and CDR2 is SNEGSKA (reference sequence). CDR3 bases: TGCAGTGCTAGAGAAAGCGGGGTGGGCACCGGGGAGCTGTTTTTT. The encoded protein is CSARESGVGTGELFF.

Ten or more counts support this clonotype. This chain uses TRBV7-8 with TRBJ2-2; D perhaps matches TRBD2 (5 bases). This CDR3 comprises 16 residues. CDR1 is SGHVS and CDR2 is FQNEAQ in the germline V gene. Trimming shortened V by 5 bases and J by 0 bases, and 13 bases separated the two germline ends. The CDR3 region has the DNA TGTGCCAGCAGCCGTTGGCGGGTCGCGAACACCGGGGAGCTGTTTTTT. It codes for CASSRWRVANTGELFF.

This clonotype was recorded at least ten times. The chain links TRBV19 to TRBJ1-2; unclear D gene. Per the germline V gene, CDR1 is LNHDA and CDR2 is SQIVND (reference sequence). Trimming removed 4 bases at V and 4 bases at J, with 16 bases between. The CDR3 loop spans 15 amino acids. This chain's CDR3 is CASSTKRTSVYGYTF. The CDR3 DNA reads as TGTGCCAGTAGTACGAAAAGGACGTCCGTCTATGGCTACACCTTC.

Worth noting for this clonotype: A much more abundant neighbour one base away suggests this may be a read error. The V and J genes are TRBV20-1 and TRBJ1-6; 7 nucleotides agree with TRBD1. Germline CDR1 and CDR2: DFQATT and SNEGSKA (reference sequence). V shed 5 bases, J shed 2 bases, and the junction held 3 bases outside the gene matches. The CDR3 extends over 14 amino acids. This CDR3 is CSAPGQPYNSPLHF. The CDR3 DNA reads as TGCAGTGCTCCGGGACAGCCCTATAATTCACCCCTCCACTTT.

This clonotype was detected many times. The chain carries TRBV10-3 and TRBJ1-1; D remains unclear. CDR3 length: 15 amino acids. V was shortened by 2 bases and J by 0 bases, with 10 bases between the two germline ends. Germline assignment: CDR1 ENHRY and CDR2 SYGVKD. CDR3 loop: CAISEREGMNTEAFF. As DNA, the CDR3 is TGTGCCATCAGTGAGAGGGAAGGAATGAACACTGAAGCTTTCTTT.

The sample holds a few counts of this clonotype. V and J are TRBV28 and TRBJ2-7; TRBD1 agrees at 7 bases. The CDR3 is 13 amino acids. V shed 6 bases, J shed 6 bases, and the junction held 8 bases outside the gene matches. Germline V CDR1 and CDR2: MDHEN, SYDVKM. CDR3 in amino acids: CASRTGEFTEQYF. In nucleotides, the CDR3 is TGTGCCAGCAGAACAGGGGAATTTACCGAGCAGTACTTC.

The CDR3 sequence: CASSFSSGAEAFF. CDR3 nucleotide sequence: TGTGCCAGCAGTTTCAGTTCAGGGGCTGAAGCTTTCTTT. V usage is TRBV27 and J usage is TRBJ1-1, with D possibly being TRBD1 (6 bases). CDR1 is MNHEY and CDR2 is SMNVEV in the germline V gene (reference sequence). V lost 3 bases and J lost 6, with 11 bases in between. The CDR3 extends over 13 amino acids.

This clonotype was observed a handful of times. This chain links TRBV9 with TRBJ1-1; the D is unclear. This CDR3 spans 15 amino acids. The V end was cut by 1 base, the J end by 2 bases, with 12 bases between. Per the germline V gene, CDR1 is SGDLS and CDR2 is YYNGEE. The CDR3 DNA follows: TGTGCCAGCAGCGTAAGCCACAGCCGAAACACTGAAGCTTTCTTT. Translated: CASSVSHSRNTEAFF.

As for this clonotype: A read error may explain this, as a much larger clone is one base away. The rearrangement uses TRBV6-6 and TRBJ1-1, with D unclear. The CDR3 loop spans 15 amino acids. CDR1 MNHNY and CDR2 SVGAGI come from the germline V gene (reference sequence). The germline V and J ends were trimmed by 0 bases and 4 bases, with 12 bases remaining between them. The CDR3 coding sequence is TGTGCCAGCAGTTACTCGCATTCGATGAGCACTGAAGCTTTCTTT. It encodes CASSYSHSMSTEAFF.

This clonotype was observed many times. J is TRBJ1-4 and V is TRBV7-9; 7 positions match TRBD1. The J segment lost 8 bases and the V segment lost 3 bases, leaving 6 bases of the junction unmatched. This CDR3 comprises 14 residues. From germline, CDR1 is SEHNR and CDR2 FQNEAQ (reference sequence). The CDR3: CASSLTGWREKLFF. The CDR3 DNA reads as TGTGCCAGCAGCTTGACAGGGTGGAGGGAAAAACTGTTTTTT.

This clonotype appeared many times. The J gene is TRBJ1-1, the V gene TRBV20-1; D is undetermined. The CDR3 consists of 16 residues. Germline V gives CDR1 DFQATT, CDR2 SNEGSKA (reference sequence). V dropped 2 bases and J dropped 0 bases, with 16 bases sitting between them. CDR3 residues: CSARLLQDSLNTEAFF. The CDR3 nucleotides are TGCAGTGCTAGATTGTTGCAGGACTCGCTGAACACTGAAGCTTTCTTT.

The chain employs TRBV9 and TRBJ2-2; possibly TRBD2 for D (5 bases). Trimming removed 4 bases from V and 2 bases from J, with 12 bases in between. Germline V CDR1 and CDR2: SGDLS, YYNGEE. The CDR3 consists of 15 residues. Written as DNA, the CDR3 is TGTGCCAGCAGCAGAGAGCTAGCAAACACCGGGGAGCTGTTTTTT. Protein: CASSRELANTGELFF.

The gene calls are TRBV27 and TRBJ1-5, with D perhaps matching TRBD1 (6 bases). Trimming pared 3 bases from V and 0 bases from J, leaving 9 bases between. Looked up from germline, CDR1 is MNHEY and CDR2 is SMNVEV (reference sequence). The CDR3 is 15 residues long. The CDR3 DNA is TGTGCCAGCAGTTTTATCAGGGGTAGCAATCAGCCCCAGCATTTT. This translates into CASSFIRGSNQPQHF.

This clonotype showed up many times. This chain connects TRBV24-1 to TRBJ2-7; 7 positions agree with TRBD1. Trimming took 3 bases from V and 2 from J; bases not matched to a gene: 6. This CDR3 has 15 residues. Germline V CDR1 and CDR2: KGHDR, SFDVKD. CDR3 loop: CATSDGRTGTYEQYF. CDR3 nucleotides: TGTGCCACCAGTGATGGGCGGACAGGAACCTACGAGCAGTACTTC.

This clonotype was seen only once. CDR3 residues: CASNWAAAEQFF. The CDR3 DNA sequence: TGTGCCAGTAACTGGGCGGCGGCTGAGCAGTTCTTC. The J gene is TRBJ2-1, the V gene TRBV7-2; the D is unclear. Germline V gene data show CDR1 as SGHTA and CDR2 as FQGNSA. V dropped 9 bases and J dropped 9 bases, with 15 bases sitting between them. The CDR3 extends over 12 amino acids.

This clonotype has ten or more counts. The chain uses TRBV7-2 and TRBJ2-7, with 11 bases fitting TRBD1. The CDR3 totals 20 residues. The V segment lost 4 bases and the J segment 1 base; nucleotides outside the gene matches: 18. Germline V lookup: CDR1 SGHTA, CDR2 FQGNSA. CDR3 coding DNA: TGTGCCAGCAGCTATAAGCCGGGACAGGGGGGGAATTTGGGATCCTACGAGCAGTACTTC. Protein sequence: CASSYKPGQGGNLGSYEQYF.

This clonotype has only one observation. The chain carries TRBV20-1 and TRBJ1-6; 9 bases are a match to TRBD1. The V and J ends lost 0 bases and 6 bases, in that order; junction bases with no gene match: 6. The germline V gene encodes CDR1 DFQATT and CDR2 SNEGSKA (reference sequence). The CDR3 loop spans 16 amino acids. The CDR3 bases are TGCAGTGCTAGAGATTCCGGGACAGGGCCTAATTCACCCCTCCACTTT. Its protein product is CSARDSGTGPNSPLHF.

This clonotype was counted many times. The chain has TRBV11-2 and TRBJ2-4; 13 bases agree with TRBD2. Germline-derived CDR1 and CDR2 are SGHAT and FQNNGV. CDR3 length: 15 amino acids. Germline trimming cut 4 bases from V and 8 bases from J; bases unmatched to any gene: 5. CDR3 protein: CASSSRTSGSYIQYF. CDR3 DNA: TGTGCCAGCAGCTCAAGGACTAGCGGGAGTTACATTCAGTACTTC.

This chain uses TRBV30 with TRBJ1-1; 7 nucleotides match TRBD1. The V segment lost 5 bases and the J segment 2 bases; nucleotides outside the gene matches: 5. This CDR3 contains 13 residues. CDR1 is GTSNPN and CDR2 is SVGIG in the germline V gene (reference sequence). CDR3 amino acids: CAWQGVGNTEAFF. CDR3 sequence (DNA): TGTGCCTGGCAGGGGGTAGGAAACACTGAAGCTTTCTTT.

CDR3 region: CASSPQAHMTQYF. CDR3 DNA sequence: TGTGCCAGCAGCCCCCAGGCCCACATGACCCAGTACTTC. The chain recombines TRBV12-3 or TRBV12-4 with TRBJ2-5; no firm D call. This CDR3 spans 13 amino acids. Trimming left V 6 bases short and J 7 bases short, with 15 bases between.

This clonotype came up many times. The chain joins TRBV19 to TRBJ1-2; D ambiguous. Germline V lookup: CDR1 LNHDA, CDR2 SQIVND (reference sequence). This CDR3 is 13 amino acids long. V lost 7 bases and J lost 8, with 17 bases in between. CDR3 loop: CASTPAGLEGYTF. The CDR3 nucleotides are TGTGCCAGTACCCCCGCCGGCTTGGAAGGCTACACCTTC.

This clonotype was counted at least ten times. The junction shows a germline mismatch at one end, possibly a read error. As DNA, the CDR3 is TGTGCCAGTAGCCAAATGGGGGGTCCACCCTCTGGTGAGCAGTACTTC. As protein: CASSQMGGPPSGEQYF. This chain connects TRBV3-1 to TRBJ2-7; D might be TRBD2 (6 bases). The CDR3 is 16 residues long. Germline V gene sequence: CDR1 LGHDT, CDR2 YNNKEL (reference sequence).